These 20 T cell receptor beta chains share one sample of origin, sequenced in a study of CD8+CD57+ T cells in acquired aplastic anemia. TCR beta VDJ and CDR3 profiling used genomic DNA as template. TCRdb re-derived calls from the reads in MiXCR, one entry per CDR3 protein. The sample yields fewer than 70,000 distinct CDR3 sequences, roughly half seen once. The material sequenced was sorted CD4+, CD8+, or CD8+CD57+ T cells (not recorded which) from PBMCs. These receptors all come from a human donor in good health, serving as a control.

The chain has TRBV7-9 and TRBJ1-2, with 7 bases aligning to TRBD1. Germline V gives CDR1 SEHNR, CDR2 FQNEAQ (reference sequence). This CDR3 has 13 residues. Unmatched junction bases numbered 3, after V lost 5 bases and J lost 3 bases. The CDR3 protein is CASSAGQYYGYTF. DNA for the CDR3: TGTGCCAGCAGCGCGGGACAGTACTATGGCTACACCTTC.

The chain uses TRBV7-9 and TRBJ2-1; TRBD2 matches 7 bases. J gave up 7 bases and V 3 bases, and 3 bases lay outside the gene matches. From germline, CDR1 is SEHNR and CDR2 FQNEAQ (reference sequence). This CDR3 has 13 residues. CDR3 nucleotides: TGTGCCAGCAGCTTTGGGGGGGAGAATGAGCAGTTCTTC. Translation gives CASSFGGENEQFF.

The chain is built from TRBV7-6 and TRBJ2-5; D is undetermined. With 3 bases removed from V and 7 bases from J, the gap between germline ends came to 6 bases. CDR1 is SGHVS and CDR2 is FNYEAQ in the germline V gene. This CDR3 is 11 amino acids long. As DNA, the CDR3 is TGTGCCAGCAGCTTGTACGGGACCCAGTACTTC. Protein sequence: CASSLYGTQYF.

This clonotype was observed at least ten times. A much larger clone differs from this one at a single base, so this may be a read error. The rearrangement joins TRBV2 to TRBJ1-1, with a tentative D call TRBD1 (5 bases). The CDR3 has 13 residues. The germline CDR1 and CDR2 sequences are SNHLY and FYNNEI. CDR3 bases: TGTGCCAGCAGTGACAGGGCAGCCACTGAAGTTTTCTTT. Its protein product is CASSDRAATEVFF.

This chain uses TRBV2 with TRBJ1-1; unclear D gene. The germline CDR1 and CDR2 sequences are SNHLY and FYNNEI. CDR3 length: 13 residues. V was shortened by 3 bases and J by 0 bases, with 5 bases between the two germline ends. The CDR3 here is CASSEELNTEAFF. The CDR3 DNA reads TGTGCCAGCAGTGAGGAATTGAACACTGAAGCTTTCTTT.

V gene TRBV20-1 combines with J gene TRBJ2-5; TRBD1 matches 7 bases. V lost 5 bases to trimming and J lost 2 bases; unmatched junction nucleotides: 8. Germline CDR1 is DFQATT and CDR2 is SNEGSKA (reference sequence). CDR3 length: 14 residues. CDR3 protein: CSAQDGTAQETQYF. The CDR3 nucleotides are TGCAGTGCTCAAGATGGGACAGCGCAAGAGACCCAGTACTTC.

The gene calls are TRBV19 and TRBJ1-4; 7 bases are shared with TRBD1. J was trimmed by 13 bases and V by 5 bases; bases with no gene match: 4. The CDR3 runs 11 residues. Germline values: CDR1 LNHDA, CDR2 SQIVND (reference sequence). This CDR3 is CASSPGTALFF. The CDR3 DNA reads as TGTGCCAGTAGTCCCGGGACAGCACTGTTTTTT.

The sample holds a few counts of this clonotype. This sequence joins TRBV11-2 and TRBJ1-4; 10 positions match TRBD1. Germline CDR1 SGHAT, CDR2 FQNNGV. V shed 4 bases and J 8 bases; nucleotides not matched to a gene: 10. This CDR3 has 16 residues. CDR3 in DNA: TGTGCCAGCAGCTCAATCGACAGGGGGCGCAGGGAAAAACTGTTTTTT. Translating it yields CASSSIDRGRREKLFF.

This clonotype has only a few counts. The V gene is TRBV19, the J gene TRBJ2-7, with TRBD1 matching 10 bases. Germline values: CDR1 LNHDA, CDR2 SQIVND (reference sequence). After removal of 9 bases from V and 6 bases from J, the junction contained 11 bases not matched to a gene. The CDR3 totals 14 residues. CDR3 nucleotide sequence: TGTGCCAGCAGCCGGGACAGGGGCAGGGGCGAGCAGTACTTC. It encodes CASSRDRGRGEQYF.

The CDR3 sequence: CATSENSYNEQFF. DNA for the CDR3: TGCGCCACGAGCGAAAACAGCTACAATGAGCAGTTCTTC. V usage is TRBV10-1 and J usage is TRBJ2-1; D call uncertain. Looked up from germline, CDR1 is WNHNN and CDR2 is SYGVQD (reference sequence). This CDR3 spans 13 amino acids. The V end lost 10 bases, the J end lost 3 bases, and 13 bases lay between the germline ends.

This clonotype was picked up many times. The CDR3 here is CASSYGGGGSPLHF. CDR3 nucleotide sequence: TGTGCCAGCAGTTACGGTGGCGGGGGTTCACCCCTCCACTTT. The chain recombines TRBV6-5 with TRBJ1-6, with a weak D call TRBD1 (5 bases). Germline V gene data show CDR1 as MNHEY and CDR2 as SVGAGI. Trimming shortened V by 2 bases and J by 9 bases, and 11 bases separated the two germline ends. This CDR3 contains 14 residues.

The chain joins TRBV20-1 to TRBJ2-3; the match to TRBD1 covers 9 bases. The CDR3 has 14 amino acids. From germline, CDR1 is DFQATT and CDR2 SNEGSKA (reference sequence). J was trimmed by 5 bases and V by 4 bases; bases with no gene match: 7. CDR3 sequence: CSATTGQGLDTQYF. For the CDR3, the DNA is TGCAGTGCTACCACGGGACAGGGTTTAGATACGCAGTATTTT.

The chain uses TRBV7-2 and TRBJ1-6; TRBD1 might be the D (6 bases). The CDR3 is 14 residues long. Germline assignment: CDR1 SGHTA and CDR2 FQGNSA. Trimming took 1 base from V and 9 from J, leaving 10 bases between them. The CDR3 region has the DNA TGTGCCAGCAGCTTAGGCGGGGGCCGTTCACCCCTCCACTTT. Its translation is CASSLGGGRSPLHF.

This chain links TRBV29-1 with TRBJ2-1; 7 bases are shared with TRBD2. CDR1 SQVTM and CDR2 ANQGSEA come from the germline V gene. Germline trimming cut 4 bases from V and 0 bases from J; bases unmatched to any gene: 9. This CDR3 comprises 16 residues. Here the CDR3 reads CSVASGPLSSYNEQFF. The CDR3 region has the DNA TGCAGCGTTGCTAGCGGTCCTTTGAGCTCCTACAATGAGCAGTTCTTC.

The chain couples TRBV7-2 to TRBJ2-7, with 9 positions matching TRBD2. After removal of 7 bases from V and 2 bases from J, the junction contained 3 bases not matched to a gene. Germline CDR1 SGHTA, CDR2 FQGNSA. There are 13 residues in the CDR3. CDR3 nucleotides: TGTGCCAGCAAGCGCGGGGGGGCCTACGAGCAGTACTTC. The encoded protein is CASKRGGAYEQYF.

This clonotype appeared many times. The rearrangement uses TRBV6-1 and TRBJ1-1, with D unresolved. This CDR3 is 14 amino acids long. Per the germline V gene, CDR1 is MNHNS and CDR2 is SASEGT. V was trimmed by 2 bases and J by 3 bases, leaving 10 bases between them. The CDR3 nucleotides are TGTGCCAGCAGTGAACATCCGTTATACACTGAAGCTTTCTTT. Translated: CASSEHPLYTEAFF.

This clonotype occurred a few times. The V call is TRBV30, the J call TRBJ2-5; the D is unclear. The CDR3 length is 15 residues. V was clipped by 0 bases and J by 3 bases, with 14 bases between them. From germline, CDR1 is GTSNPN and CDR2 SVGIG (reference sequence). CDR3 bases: TGTGCCTGGAGTGTAAACTTGGCACAAAAAGAGACCCAGTACTTC. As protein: CAWSVNLAQKETQYF.

The CDR3 nucleotides read TGTGCCAGCAGCGCCCGGGGGGCCACGGATACGCAGTATTTT. Translation gives CASSARGATDTQYF. The gene calls are TRBV9 and TRBJ2-3, with D possibly being TRBD2 (7 bases). The CDR3 is made up of 14 amino acids. The V gene lost 3 bases and the J gene lost 6 bases, with 14 bases spanning the gap. The germline gives CDR1 SGDLS, CDR2 YYNGEE.

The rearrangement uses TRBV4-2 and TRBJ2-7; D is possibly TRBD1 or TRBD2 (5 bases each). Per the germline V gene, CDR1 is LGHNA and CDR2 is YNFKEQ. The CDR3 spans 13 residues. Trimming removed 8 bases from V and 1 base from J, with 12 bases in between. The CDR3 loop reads CASSRDPSYEQYF. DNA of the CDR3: TGTGCCAGCTCACGGGACCCTTCCTACGAGCAGTACTTC.

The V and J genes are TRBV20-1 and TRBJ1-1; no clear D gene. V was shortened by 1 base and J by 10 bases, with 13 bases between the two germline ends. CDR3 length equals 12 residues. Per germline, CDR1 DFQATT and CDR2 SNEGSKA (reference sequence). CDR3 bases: TGCAGTGCTAGAGCCCCGGGGATGGGAGCTTTCTTT. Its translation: CSARAPGMGAFF.